The entry below describes one TCR beta chain. Its antigen is not known. Processing released intraepithelial and lamina propria lymphocytes from the graft tissue. This entry belongs to a study of graft-versus-host responses after intestinal transplantation. The repertoire was sequenced with immunoSEQ multiplex PCR; TCRdb's copy has only in-frame clones and lacks some. The table includes approximately 16,000 clones, 70% to 85% detected once. Study-level points and caveats: GvH clones surfaced in recipient marrow, some emerging earlier in ileum or blood. Patients who carried graft-donor T cell macrochimerism also had high graft-versus-host to host-versus-graft clonal ratios in their allografts. Early HvG declines after transplant were associated with peak circulating GvH clone levels.

The sequencing here drew on ileum tissue, taken 17 days after transplant. This clonotype was obtained from a human patient who received an intestinal transplant, so some T cells may come from the graft donor.

The CDR3 loop reads CATRQGAGNTEAFF. CDR3 sequence (DNA): TGTGCCACCCGACAGGGGGCGGGGAACACTGAAGCTTTCTTT. This chain links TRBV10-3 with TRBJ1-1; 10 bases are a match to TRBD1. This CDR3 spans 14 amino acids. V dropped 10 bases and J dropped 1; count of bases not matched to a gene: 6. Looked up from germline, CDR1 is ENHRY and CDR2 is SYGVKD.